One sample yielded the 11 T cell receptor beta chains listed below, sequenced in a study of identical twins. TCRdb re-called the 5' RACE reads with MiXCR, one entry per CDR3 protein. This table has roughly 630,000 distinct CDR3 sequences, roughly 6.6% appearing once. These data were also filed under a second study, of yellow fever vaccine responses in identical twins.

Source material: PBMCs. These receptors came from a young woman in good health.

The V call is TRBV11-2, the J call TRBJ2-3, with D uncertain. In germline, CDR1 is SGHAT, CDR2 FQNNGV. This CDR3 is 13 amino acids long. V lost 1 base and J 10 bases, leaving 12 bases between the germline ends. The CDR3 sequence: CASSLGPEIAQYF. CDR3 DNA: TGTGCCAGCAGCTTAGGACCAGAGATCGCGCAGTATTTT.

This chain joins TRBV15 and TRBJ1-6; possible D gene TRBD1, 6 bases. The CDR3 contains 14 residues. Germline loops: CDR1 LNHNV, CDR2 YYDKDF (reference sequence). V lost 10 bases, J lost 10 bases, and 20 bases lay in between. CDR3 coding DNA: TGTGCCATCAGAGGGGGAGGTAAAGGGTCACCCCTCCACTTT. This gives the protein CAIRGGGKGSPLHF. The full variable domain, its missing parts supplied by reference TRBV15 and TRBJ1-6, is DAMVIQNPRYQVTQFGKPVTLSCSQTLNHNVMYWYQQKSSQAPKLLFHYYDKDFNNEADTPDNFQSRRPNTSFCFLDIRSPGLGDTAMYLCAIRGGGKGSPLHFGNGTRLTVT.

This clonotype was recorded at least ten times. The chain joins TRBV20-1 to TRBJ2-1; 12 positions match TRBD2. Germline CDR1 DFQATT, CDR2 SNEGSKA (reference sequence). The V and J ends lost 1 base and 8 bases, in that order; junction bases with no gene match: 3. This CDR3 region has 14 residues. The CDR3 loop is CSARASGGADEQFF. In DNA, the CDR3 is TGCAGTGCTAGAGCTAGCGGGGGGGCCGATGAGCAGTTCTTC.

The chain recombines TRBV12-3 or TRBV12-4 with TRBJ2-7; TRBD2 agrees at 8 bases. The CDR3 covers 16 residues. V gave up 6 bases and J gave up 7 bases; unmatched junction bases: 17. CDR3 loop: CASSPPEAGATGEQYV. The CDR3 region has the DNA TGTGCCAGCAGCCCACCTGAAGCGGGGGCTACAGGAGAGCAGTACGTC.

This clonotype was picked up a small number of times. The chain is built from TRBV18 and TRBJ2-1; 7 nucleotides agree with TRBD1. The CDR3 has 15 amino acids. With 6 bases clipped from V and 1 base from J, the junction kept 6 bases outside the gene matches. Germline lookup yields CDR1 KGHSH and CDR2 LQKENI. DNA of the CDR3: TGTGCCAGCTCCCCTCAGGACAGGTCCTACAATGAGCAGTTCTTC. Protein product: CASSPQDRSYNEQFF.

This chain links TRBV7-2 with TRBJ2-1; 7 bases match TRBD2. The J segment lost 9 bases and the V segment lost 1 base, leaving 6 bases of the junction unmatched. Germline lookup yields CDR1 SGHTA and CDR2 FQGNSA. There are 14 residues in the CDR3. Here the CDR3 reads CASSLVGGRIEQFF. In nucleotides, the CDR3 is TGTGCCAGCAGCTTAGTGGGCGGGAGAATTGAGCAGTTCTTC.

This chain connects TRBV9 to TRBJ2-7; 13 bases align to TRBD2. This CDR3 has 15 residues. CDR1 is SGDLS, CDR2 YYNGEE, per germline. Trimming at V came to 4 bases and at J to 6 bases, leaving 7 bases not matched to a gene. CDR3 sequence: CASSPRLAGGGEQYF. The CDR3 DNA is TGTGCCAGCAGCCCGCGACTAGCGGGAGGCGGCGAGCAGTACTTC.

This clonotype has ten or more counts. This chain uses TRBV7-9 with TRBJ2-5; D ambiguous. The germline V gene encodes CDR1 SEHNR and CDR2 FQNEAQ (reference sequence). This CDR3 comprises 12 residues. Trimming removed 5 bases from V and 5 bases from J, with 9 bases in between. The CDR3 sequence is CASSRSSETQYF. The CDR3 DNA is TGTGCCAGCAGCCGGAGCTCGGAGACCCAGTACTTC.

V gene TRBV9 combines with J gene TRBJ2-1, with 7 bases that match TRBD2. V shed 0 bases and J 5 bases; nucleotides not matched to a gene: 2. This CDR3 spans 14 amino acids. The germline gives CDR1 SGDLS, CDR2 YYNGEE. For the CDR3, the DNA is TGTGCCAGCAGCGTAGGAGCGGGGAACAATGAGCAGTTCTTC. Its protein product is CASSVGAGNNEQFF.

This clonotype has just a few counts. V gene TRBV20-1 combines with J gene TRBJ2-7; D uncertain. Germline V gene lookup returns CDR1 DFQATT and CDR2 SNEGSKA (reference sequence). The CDR3 extends over 13 amino acids. Trimming took 3 bases from V and 0 from J, leaving 9 bases between them. The CDR3 nucleotides are TGCAGTGCTAGGTTGGGCTACTCCTACGAGCAGTACTTC. Its translation: CSARLGYSYEQYF.

At least ten counts were recorded for this clonotype. V and J are TRBV20-1 and TRBJ2-7; TRBD2 might be the D (6 bases). CDR3 length: 13 residues. Trimming shortened V by 3 bases and J by 3 bases, and 12 bases separated the two germline ends. Germline V gene data show CDR1 as DFQATT and CDR2 as SNEGSKA (reference sequence). This CDR3 is CSARYGSVYEQYF. The CDR3 DNA reads TGCAGTGCTAGGTACGGGAGCGTCTACGAGCAGTACTTC.